This TCR beta chain was observed in a study of T cells in Graves' hyperthyroidism and ophthalmopathy. Researchers took RNA transcripts and amplified the TCR beta CDR3 regions from them. During a first-round RT-PCR of the TCR CDR3, the HTBI primer set was used. TCRdb used MiXCR to reprocess the multiplex PCR reads, holding one entry per CDR3 protein. This repertoire shows 500,000 to 800,000 distinct CDR3 sequences, over 40% found once; its top ten account for under 8%. Germline loops: CDR1 ENHRY, CDR2 SYGVKD. CDR3 length: 14 residues. Trimming took off 4 bases at V and 10 bases at J, with 14 bases between the two ends. Regarding the study as a whole: Ophthalmopathy cases were set apart from stable hyperthyroidism by a 13 V-J model. Onset of ophthalmopathy came a median 6.5 months after the model predicted it.

With respect to this clonotype: What it binds is not known.

Source material: peripheral blood or thyroid tissue (not recorded which). V and J are TRBV10-3 and TRBJ1-6, with TRBD1 as a possible D gene (6 bases). This sequence originates from an adult man with Graves' disease, either hyperthyroidism or ophthalmopathy (not recorded which). DNA of the CDR3: TGTGCCATCAGTGCACCGGGGGCTGGATCACCCCTCCACTTT. Its protein product is CAISAPGAGSPLHF.